The sequence of this TCR beta chain was determined in a study of T cell responses to AZD1222 COVID-19 vaccine. This table comes from immunoSEQ multiplex PCR, and its TCRdb copy is limited to in-frame clones, with some not included. Among approximately 120,000 clones listed, 75% to 90% were seen once. Material: peripheral blood, obtained on day 0 of AZD1222 vaccination. The receptor was isolated from an adult in good health.

In DNA, the CDR3 is TGTGCCAGCAGCCAAGTAGTCATTTTGGTTCAGCCCCAGCATTTT. It yields the protein CASSQVVILVQPQHF. The chain recombines TRBV14 with TRBJ1-5; no definite D call. Germline CDR1 and CDR2: SGHDN and FVKESK. V shed 1 base and J shed 6 bases, with 13 bases lying between them. The CDR3 sequence is 15 residues long.